This TCR beta chain was captured in a study of cytomegalovirus exposure and HLA in healthy donors. Study-wide findings and caveats: TCR beta V- and J-gene trimming was later associated with a missense DCLRE1C variant. The study put some 160 TCR beta chains on its list as cytomegalovirus-associated. Apparent HLA restriction characterized most CMV-associated TCR beta chains in a later analysis.

PCR used 60 Vbeta primers and 13 Jbeta primers. The table came from immunoSEQ multiplex PCR; TCRdb's copy has only in-frame clones and leaves some out. Here the sample spans about 190,000 clones, about 87% being singletons. The CDR3 totals 12 residues. Germline loops: CDR1 MDHEN, CDR2 SYDVKM. Trimming at V came to 7 bases and at J to 3 bases, leaving 3 bases not matched to a gene. This clone was counted a single time. The antigen is not known. This clonotype originated in a woman between 18 and 29 years old in good health and CMV-seronegative. This chain joins TRBV28 and TRBJ2-7, with 7 bases aligning to TRBD2. Sequenced: PBMCs. The DNA of the CDR3 is TGTGCCAGCATTGGGAGGGGCTACGAGCAGTACTTC. Translating gives CASIGRGYEQYF. Together with reference TRBV28 and TRBJ2-7, the CDR3 gives the full variable domain: DVKVTQSSRYLVKRTGEKVFLECVQDMDHENMFWYRQDPGLGLRLIYFSYDVKMKEKGDIPEGYSVSREKKERFSLILESASTNQTSMYLCASIGRGYEQYFGPGTRLTVT.